The 13 T cell receptor beta chains below come from one sample, sequenced in a study of response to subunit inactivated influenza vaccine (dated by TCRdb to between 2018 and 2020). Library construction relied on RT-PCR. Sequencing instrument: Illumina HiSeq 2500. The public reads were quality trimmed at Q25 with fastp and then assembled into clones with MiXCR by TCRdb, keeping productive beta chains. Here each entry gathers all rows of one CDR3 protein and keeps the most common genes and DNA. In this sample the table shows some 850,000 distinct CDR3 sequences, around 18% of which occur a single time. The ten largest clones add up to 9.5% to 13% of the sample. Sequenced here: PBMCs from blood, sampled 5 days after vaccination. All receptors come from a man aged 45 to 65 who received an inactivated influenza vaccine. Donor details come from another sample of the same person, matched by shared clones.

This clonotype occurred many times. V and J are TRBV5-1 and TRBJ2-7; 8 positions match TRBD1. Trimming took 4 bases from V and 3 from J; bases not matched to a gene: 6. The CDR3 length is 14 residues. Germline values: CDR1 SGHRS, CDR2 YFSETQ. CDR3 sequence: CASSTGTGVYEQYF. CDR3 sequence (DNA): TGCGCCAGCAGCACCGGGACAGGCGTCTACGAGCAGTACTTC.

The CDR3 is CSARDWAESTDTQYF. The CDR3 nucleotides are TGCAGTGCTAGAGATTGGGCTGAGAGCACAGATACGCAGTATTTT. The rearrangement links TRBV20-1 to TRBJ2-3, with no clear D. With 0 bases removed from V and 0 bases from J, the gap between germline ends came to 10 bases. CDR3 length: 15 amino acids. Germline assignment: CDR1 DFQATT and CDR2 SNEGSKA (reference sequence).

With respect to this clonotype: The CDR3 carries no conserved terminal phenylalanine or tryptophan, so it likely arises from a read error. This rearrangement joins TRBV9 to TRBJ1-3; 8 bases are a match to TRBD1. Trimming cost V 4 bases and J 2 bases; bases outside gene matches: 5. CDR3 length: 15 residues. Looked up from germline, CDR1 is SGDLS and CDR2 is YYNGEE. The CDR3 sequence: CASSRTGLTGNTIYL. As DNA, the CDR3 is TGTGCCAGCAGCAGGACAGGGCTCACTGGAAACACCATATATCTT.

The CDR3 loop reads CASSLAIGRGGTQYF. In nucleotides, the CDR3 is TGTGCCAGCAGCTTAGCCATCGGGAGGGGGGGTACGCAGTATTTT. The chain uses TRBV7-2 and TRBJ2-3; 8 nucleotides match TRBD2. The junction had 7 bases not matched to a gene; V was cut back by 0 bases and J by 8 bases. Germline CDR1 is SGHTA and CDR2 is FQGNSA. This CDR3 has 15 amino acids.

This clonotype was picked up a small number of times. J is TRBJ2-1 and V is TRBV20-1, with 8 bases matching TRBD2. The CDR3 sequence is 15 residues long. Germline V gene sequence: CDR1 DFQATT, CDR2 SNEGSKA (reference sequence). V shed 5 bases and J 0 bases; nucleotides not matched to a gene: 6. This chain's CDR3 is CSAHTAGGSYNEQFF. The CDR3 DNA is TGCAGTGCTCATACCGCGGGGGGCTCCTACAATGAGCAGTTCTTC.

The J gene is TRBJ2-1, the V gene TRBV20-1; TRBD2 agrees at 10 bases. Germline loops: CDR1 DFQATT, CDR2 SNEGSKA (reference sequence). The trim removed 6 bases at V and 5 bases at J, leaving 16 bases unmatched. This CDR3 spans 17 amino acids. The CDR3 DNA is TGCAGTGCCGAAACCCTGAGGGGGCTAGCGGGAGACAATGAGCAGTTCTTC. Translation gives CSAETLRGLAGDNEQFF.

The chain couples TRBV11-2 to TRBJ2-1; D is unresolved. With 2 bases removed from V and 8 bases from J, the gap between germline ends came to 13 bases. This CDR3 has 14 residues. Germline lookup yields CDR1 SGHAT and CDR2 FQNNGV. The CDR3 loop is CASSLTRFDDEQFF. In DNA, the CDR3 is TGTGCCAGCAGCTTAACCAGATTTGACGATGAGCAGTTCTTC.

The rearrangement links TRBV7-2 to TRBJ2-5, with D perhaps matching TRBD1 or TRBD2 (5 bases each). Germline V lookup: CDR1 SGHTA, CDR2 FQGNSA. CDR3 size: 15 residues. The ends were cut back, 1 base at V and 7 bases at J, with 16 bases in the middle. In DNA form, the CDR3 reads TGTGCCAGCAGCTTAGAGCCCAGCTCGAGGGGGACCCAGTACTTC. Protein sequence: CASSLEPSSRGTQYF. Looking up the rest from reference TRBV7-2 and TRBJ2-5 gives the full variable domain: GAGVSQSPSNKVTEKGKDVELRCDPISGHTALYWYRQSLGQGLEFLIYFQGNSAPDKSGLPSDRFSAERTGGSVSTLTIQRTQQEDSAVYLCASSLEPSSRGTQYFGPGTRLLVL.

DNA for the CDR3: TGCAGTGCCACGGACAGGAGTTACTACGAGCAGTACTTC. Translation gives CSATDRSYYEQYF. This chain uses TRBV20-1 with TRBJ2-7, with 7 nucleotides matching TRBD1. This CDR3 region has 13 residues. Trimming removed 6 bases from V and 3 bases from J; junction bases left unmatched: 8. The germline V gene has CDR1 DFQATT and CDR2 SNEGSKA (reference sequence).

There are a few counts of this clonotype. The chain carries TRBV4-2 and TRBJ2-6; TRBD1 matches at 7 bases. The V and J ends lost 4 bases and 0 bases, in that order; junction bases with no gene match: 6. Germline V gives CDR1 LGHNA, CDR2 YNFKEQ. The CDR3 spans 17 residues. CDR3 DNA sequence: TGTGCCAGCAGCCCGCCGGGACAGTTCTCTGGGGCCAACGTCCTGACTTTC. Translating it yields CASSPPGQFSGANVLTF.

The chain has TRBV4-3 and TRBJ1-2; weak D call: TRBD1 (6 bases). Germline lookup yields CDR1 LGHNA and CDR2 YSLEER. The CDR3 length is 15 residues. Trimming left V 2 bases short and J 2 bases short, with 12 bases between. The CDR3 DNA is TGCGCCAGCAGCCAATCAACCACAGGGAACTATGGCTACACCTTC. Its translation: CASSQSTTGNYGYTF.

This clonotype was detected a few times. The J gene is TRBJ2-7, the V gene TRBV7-2; the D is unclear. The CDR3 sequence is 13 residues long. With 5 bases removed from V and 4 bases from J, the gap between germline ends came to 12 bases. Germline CDR1 is SGHTA and CDR2 is FQGNSA. CDR3 sequence: CASSHDPRYEQYF. CDR3 DNA sequence: TGTGCCAGCAGCCACGACCCAAGATACGAGCAGTACTTC.

This sequence joins TRBV30 and TRBJ2-1; D may correspond to TRBD1 or TRBD2 (7 bases each). The CDR3 contains 15 residues. The ends were cut back, 2 bases at V and 8 bases at J, with 19 bases in the middle. Germline CDR1 reads GTSNPN; CDR2 reads SVGIG (reference sequence). DNA for the CDR3: TGTGCCTGGAGTCCCCAGGGGGGGCGCGTCCATGAGCAGTTCTTC. It encodes CAWSPQGGRVHEQFF.